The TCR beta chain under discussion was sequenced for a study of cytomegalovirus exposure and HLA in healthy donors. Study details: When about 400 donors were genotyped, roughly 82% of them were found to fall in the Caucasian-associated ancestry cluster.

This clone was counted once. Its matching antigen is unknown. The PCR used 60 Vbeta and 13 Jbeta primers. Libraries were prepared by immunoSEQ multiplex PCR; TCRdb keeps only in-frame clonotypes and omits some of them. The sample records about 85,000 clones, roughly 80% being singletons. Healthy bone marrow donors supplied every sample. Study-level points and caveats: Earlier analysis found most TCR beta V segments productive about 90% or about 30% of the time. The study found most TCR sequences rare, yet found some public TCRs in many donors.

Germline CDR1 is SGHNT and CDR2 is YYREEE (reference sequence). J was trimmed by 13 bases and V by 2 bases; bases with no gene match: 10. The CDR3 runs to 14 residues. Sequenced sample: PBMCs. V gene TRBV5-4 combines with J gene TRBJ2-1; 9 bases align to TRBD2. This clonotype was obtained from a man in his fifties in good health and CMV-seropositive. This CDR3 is CASSLTGTSLTQFF. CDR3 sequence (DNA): TGTGCCAGCAGCTTAACCGGGACTAGCCTGACCCAGTTCTTC.